These 27 T cell receptor beta chains were all obtained from the same sample, sequenced in a study of T cells after yellow fever vaccination. MiXCR, run by TCRdb on the 5' RACE reads, gives a single entry per CDR3 protein. This table holds under 300,000 distinct CDR3 sequences, around 6.7% found once. The sample in question was CD4+ T cells sorted from PBMCs, obtained on the day of the yellow fever booster vaccination. Every receptor here comes from a man in his thirties or forties who received the YFV17D yellow fever vaccine.

Only a few counts were recorded for this clonotype. The chain uses TRBV7-3 and TRBJ2-1; D is perhaps TRBD2 (6 bases). With 5 bases removed from V and 4 bases from J, the gap between germline ends came to 12 bases. This CDR3 is built from 14 residues. Looked up from germline, CDR1 is SGHTA and CDR2 is FQGTGA. In DNA, the CDR3 is TGTGCCAGCAGCCCGCGGGAAACATACAATGAGCAGTTCTTC. It codes for CASSPRETYNEQFF.

This clonotype was detected only a few times. The V call is TRBV6-1, the J call TRBJ1-1; TRBD1 matches at 9 bases. V trimming: 5 bases; J trimming: 0 bases; junction bases outside the gene matches: 4. Germline CDR1 and CDR2: MNHNS and SASEGT. The CDR3 loop spans 15 amino acids. CDR3 protein: CASSTRDRVNTEAFF. The CDR3 DNA reads as TGTGCCAGCAGTACAAGGGACAGGGTGAACACTGAAGCTTTCTTT.

This clonotype was recorded many times. The chain employs TRBV4-2 and TRBJ2-3; D is perhaps TRBD1 (6 bases). Germline-derived CDR1 and CDR2 are LGHNA and YNFKEQ. V lost 4 bases, J lost 1 base, and 9 bases lay in between. This CDR3 contains 14 residues. The CDR3, as DNA: TGTGCCAGCAGCCCGGACAGCCGCACAGATACGCAGTATTTT. Residues: CASSPDSRTDTQYF.

This clonotype has a count of ten or more. The chain recombines TRBV12-1 with TRBJ2-4; the table's D gene call, TRBD1, was not cross checked with the DNA. TRBV12-1 is classified as a pseudogene. The CDR3 spans 17 residues. Here the CDR3 DNA reads TGTGCCAGCAGCCCCCTCGGGGCCCCCCTAGAGGGGAACATTCAGTACTTC. This translates into CASSPLGAPLEGNIQYF.

This clonotype came up many times. The rearrangement links TRBV20-1 to TRBJ2-1; a possible D gene is TRBD1 (5 bases). The length of the CDR3 is 13 residues. V was pared by 3 bases and J by 4 bases, with 10 bases between. Germline V gene sequence: CDR1 DFQATT, CDR2 SNEGSKA (reference sequence). CDR3 residues: CSARGPGYNEQFF. CDR3 bases: TGCAGTGCTAGGGGTCCAGGGTACAATGAGCAGTTCTTC.

The CDR3 DNA sequence: TGTGCCAGCAGCCCACAACTACCGGGACAGGGGGTATCCCAGTACTTC. Translated: CASSPQLPGQGVSQYF. The chain combines TRBV14 with TRBJ2-5, with 11 nucleotides matching TRBD1. V was clipped by 4 bases and J by 9 bases; unmatched bases: 13. The CDR3 contains 16 residues. Germline V lookup: CDR1 SGHDN, CDR2 FVKESK.

The rearrangement uses TRBV20-1 and TRBJ2-7, with 7 bases aligning to TRBD2. J was trimmed by 2 bases and V by 6 bases; bases with no gene match: 10. Germline CDR1 is DFQATT and CDR2 is SNEGSKA (reference sequence). This CDR3 has 14 amino acids. The CDR3 region is CSATISGKTYEQYF. In nucleotides, the CDR3 is TGCAGTGCAACCATAAGCGGGAAGACCTACGAGCAGTACTTC.

J is TRBJ2-7 and V is TRBV5-4, with D possibly called TRBD1 or TRBD2 (5 bases each). CDR3 length equals 14 residues. Germline loops: CDR1 SGHNT, CDR2 YYREEE (reference sequence). Deletions cut 3 bases from V and 1 base from J, with 11 bases between. Here the CDR3 DNA reads TGTGCCAGCAGCTCGCCGGGACCTTCCTACGAGCAGTACTTC. It translates to CASSSPGPSYEQYF.

This clonotype came up many times. CDR3 nucleotide sequence: TGTGCCAGCAGTTATAGACAGGGGGCGCCCACCGGGGAGCTGTTTTTT. Translated: CASSYRQGAPTGELFF. This chain connects TRBV6-5 to TRBJ2-2; TRBD1 agrees at 10 bases. The V and J ends lost 3 bases and 4 bases, in that order; junction bases with no gene match: 5. The CDR3 is 16 amino acids. Germline CDR1 and CDR2: MNHEY and SVGAGI.

The chain's CDR3 is CSARTLKDRGITDTQYF. CDR3 DNA: TGCAGTGCTAGAACTCTGAAGGACAGGGGAATCACAGATACGCAGTATTTT. The rearrangement uses TRBV20-1 and TRBJ2-3; TRBD1 aligns across 9 bases. There are 17 residues in the CDR3. The trim removed 2 bases at V and 2 bases at J, leaving 11 bases unmatched. Germline V gene data show CDR1 as DFQATT and CDR2 as SNEGSKA (reference sequence).

In this sample, this clonotype turned up many times. This chain joins TRBV20-1 and TRBJ2-7; D is perhaps TRBD1 (6 bases). Germline V gives CDR1 DFQATT, CDR2 SNEGSKA (reference sequence). The V end lost 5 bases, the J end lost 6 bases, and 20 bases lay between the germline ends. This CDR3 contains 14 residues. In nucleotides, the CDR3 is TGCAGTGCTGTAAAACAACTGCAGGGGCGCGAGCAGTACTTC. Translating it yields CSAVKQLQGREQYF.

This clonotype was counted many times. V and J are TRBV18 and TRBJ2-7, with D possibly TRBD2 on 6 matching bases. The CDR3 consists of 14 residues. Germline V gene lookup returns CDR1 KGHSH and CDR2 LQKENI. With 1 base removed from V and 4 bases from J, the gap between germline ends came to 11 bases. The CDR3 loop reads CASSPQKGLYEQYF. The CDR3 DNA sequence: TGTGCCAGCTCACCACAAAAGGGACTGTACGAGCAGTACTTC.

This clonotype occurred a few times. V is TRBV25-1 and J is TRBJ1-6; 9 nucleotides line up with TRBD1. The CDR3 runs to 14 residues. CDR1 is MGHDK, CDR2 SYGVNS, per germline. The trim removed 6 bases at V and 6 bases at J, leaving 3 bases unmatched. The CDR3 bases are TGTGCCAGCAGGCTGGGACAGGGTAATTCACCCCTCCACTTT. It specifies CASRLGQGNSPLHF.

In its sample, this clonotype was seen many times. The CDR3 here is CASTFTAGVTYEQYF. CDR3 sequence (DNA): TGTGCCAGCACCTTTACAGCGGGGGTCACCTACGAGCAGTACTTC. The J gene is TRBJ2-7, the V gene TRBV5-6; 8 bases are shared with TRBD2. CDR1 is SGHDT, CDR2 YYEEEE, per germline. The junction had 10 bases not matched to a gene; V was cut back by 6 bases and J by 2 bases. This CDR3 has 15 amino acids.

This chain connects TRBV28 to TRBJ1-1, with a tentative D call TRBD1 (5 bases). V was trimmed by 8 bases and J by 4 bases, leaving 11 bases between them. The CDR3 totals 12 residues. Germline values: CDR1 MDHEN, CDR2 SYDVKM. CDR3 amino acids: CASHPGVTEAFF. As DNA, the CDR3 is TGTGCCAGCCATCCGGGGGTCACTGAAGCTTTCTTT.

This clonotype showed up just a few times. The CDR3: CASRPETGQGNYEQYF. Here the CDR3 DNA reads TGCGCCAGCAGGCCGGAGACCGGACAGGGGAACTACGAGCAGTACTTC. The chain is built from TRBV5-1 and TRBJ2-7; 9 bases match TRBD1. Unmatched junction bases numbered 12, after V lost 5 bases and J lost 3 bases. The V gene's germline CDR1 is SGHRS and CDR2 YFSETQ. The CDR3 covers 16 residues.

Many counts were recorded for this clonotype. This rearrangement joins TRBV11-2 to TRBJ2-3; 11 bases agree with TRBD2. The CDR3 is 19 residues long. Germline CDR1 is SGHAT and CDR2 is FQNNGV. V lost 0 bases and J lost 3; bases outside the gene matches: 11. In DNA, the CDR3 is TGTGCCAGCAGCTTAGACCCAGGACTAGCGGGTGGAGGAACAGATACGCAGTATTTT. It translates to CASSLDPGLAGGGTDTQYF.

Many counts were recorded for this clonotype. This rearrangement joins TRBV10-2 to TRBJ2-3, with D possibly matching TRBD2 (6 bases). Trimming took off 6 bases at V and 4 bases at J, with 17 bases between the two ends. Germline-derived CDR1 and CDR2 are WSHSY and SAAADI. The CDR3 has 15 amino acids. The CDR3 sequence: CASSPSDLRADTQYF. CDR3 DNA sequence: TGCGCCAGCAGCCCTAGCGATCTTAGGGCAGATACGCAGTATTTT.

This clonotype was recorded at least ten times. J is TRBJ2-5 and V is TRBV20-1, with TRBD2 matching 11 bases. The CDR3 is made up of 15 amino acids. The germline V gene encodes CDR1 DFQATT and CDR2 SNEGSKA (reference sequence). Trimming at V came to 4 bases and at J to 6 bases, leaving 10 bases not matched to a gene. This CDR3 reads CSAISSGRASKTQYF. DNA of the CDR3: TGCAGTGCTATAAGTAGCGGGAGGGCCTCAAAGACCCAGTACTTC.

In this sample, this clonotype turned up many times. The rearrangement uses TRBV20-1 and TRBJ2-1; D unclear. From germline, CDR1 is DFQATT and CDR2 SNEGSKA (reference sequence). The CDR3 contains 12 residues. Trimming took off 3 bases at V and 6 bases at J, with 9 bases between the two ends. The CDR3 DNA follows: TGCAGTGCTAGTCGGACCCTCAATGAGCAGTTCTTC. Translation gives CSASRTLNEQFF.

There are many counts of this clonotype. The chain couples TRBV10-3 to TRBJ2-3, with TRBD2 identical over 12 bases. J gave up 2 bases and V 6 bases, and 12 bases lay outside the gene matches. Germline lookup yields CDR1 ENHRY and CDR2 SYGVKD. The CDR3 has 18 residues. The CDR3 DNA sequence: TGTGCCATCAGGGAGCGACTAGCGGGAGTTGATGACACAGATACGCAGTATTTT. Translated, it gives CAIRERLAGVDDTDTQYF.

The table lists this clonotype with many counts. This sequence joins TRBV12-3 or TRBV12-4 and TRBJ2-7, with D perhaps matching TRBD2 (5 bases). Between the trimmed V and J ends, which lost 0 bases and 5 bases, there was a span of 5 bases. The CDR3 totals 12 residues. The DNA of the CDR3 is TGTGCCAGCAGTTTAGCGGGAGACGAGCAGTACTTC. Translating gives CASSLAGDEQYF.

This clonotype has a count of ten or more. The V and J genes are TRBV3-1 and TRBJ1-5; TRBD1 matches at 10 bases. This CDR3 has 15 residues. Trimming cost V 8 bases and J 1 base; bases outside gene matches: 5. Germline V gene data show CDR1 as LGHDT and CDR2 as YNNKEL (reference sequence). This CDR3 reads CASSGTGASNQPQHF. Written as DNA, the CDR3 is TGTGCCAGCTCCGGGACAGGGGCGAGCAATCAGCCCCAGCATTTT.

The chain uses TRBV4-3 and TRBJ2-1; TRBD2 matches at 13 bases. CDR1 is LGHNA, CDR2 YSLEER, per germline. J was trimmed by 7 bases and V by 3 bases; bases with no gene match: 6. The length of the CDR3 is 16 residues. The CDR3 protein is CASSQGLAGIGNEQFF. CDR3 sequence (DNA): TGCGCCAGCAGCCAGGGACTAGCGGGAATTGGAAATGAGCAGTTCTTC.

This clonotype was found a few times. The rearrangement links TRBV5-1 to TRBJ2-3; 8 positions agree with TRBD2. The CDR3 sequence is 17 residues long. V lost 0 bases and J lost 0; bases outside the gene matches: 6. Germline CDR1 SGHRS, CDR2 YFSETQ. The CDR3 here is CASSLAGTSTSTDTQYF. CDR3 sequence (DNA): TGCGCCAGCAGCTTGGCCGGGACTAGTACTAGCACAGATACGCAGTATTTT.

This chain links TRBV7-2 with TRBJ2-7; D remains ambiguous. Trimming left V 3 bases short and J 3 bases short, with 15 bases between. Per germline, CDR1 SGHTA and CDR2 FQGNSA. This CDR3 has 15 residues. The CDR3 sequence: CASSFSKSLFYEQYF. The CDR3 region has the DNA TGTGCCAGCAGCTTTTCGAAGAGTCTGTTCTACGAGCAGTACTTC.

Ten or more counts support this clonotype. The chain recombines TRBV6-1 with TRBJ1-5, with 10 bases that match TRBD1. Germline CDR1 reads MNHNS; CDR2 reads SASEGT. Trimming removed 5 bases from V and 4 bases from J; junction bases left unmatched: 2. The CDR3 length is 14 residues. In DNA, the CDR3 is TGTGCCAGCAGTCGACAGGGGGCTAATCAGCCCCAGCATTTT. Protein sequence: CASSRQGANQPQHF.